This T cell receptor (beta chain) was sequenced for a study of T cells in Graves' hyperthyroidism and ophthalmopathy. There are many counts of this clonotype. RNA transcripts served as the template for amplifying TCR beta CDR3 regions. The HTBI primer set was used in a first-round RT-PCR of the TCR CDR3. One entry per CDR3 protein results from TCRdb running MiXCR on the multiplex PCR reads. The repertoire includes a few hundred thousand distinct CDR3 sequences, less than 20% of them detected once, and 6.5% to 8% sits in the top ten. V lost 6 bases and J lost 0; bases outside the gene matches: 8. The CDR3 runs to 16 residues.

This sequence originates from a woman younger than 45 with Graves' hyperthyroidism. The specimen was blood. The chain combines TRBV12-3 or TRBV12-4 with TRBJ2-1; 7 bases fit TRBD2. The CDR3 loop is CASSLASGSSYNEQFF. As DNA, the CDR3 is TGTGCCAGCAGCCTAGCTAGCGGAAGCTCCTACAATGAGCAGTTCTTC.